The 22 T cell receptor beta chains below all came from one sample that was sequenced in a study of T cells in tumors after PD-1 blockade. Sequencing was performed with immunoSEQ multiplex PCR; in TCRdb, only in-frame clones are kept and a portion is missing. The profile shows about 10,000 clones, 50% to 70% of them singletons. The sequences come from tumor tissue, collected after anti-PD-1 treatment. Receptor source: a human donor with basal cell carcinoma.

The chain has TRBV27 and TRBJ2-1, with D possibly matching TRBD1 (6 bases). V dropped 5 bases and J dropped 9 bases, with 17 bases sitting between them. Germline loops: CDR1 MNHEY, CDR2 SMNVEV (reference sequence). CDR3 length: 14 amino acids. The CDR3 is CASSPTWTESEQFF. CDR3 DNA sequence: TGTGCCAGCAGTCCGACCTGGACAGAAAGTGAGCAGTTCTTC.

This chain joins TRBV7-2 and TRBJ2-4, with D tentatively TRBD2 (6 bases). V lost 3 bases and J 15 bases, leaving 12 bases between the germline ends. The germline V gene encodes CDR1 SGHTA and CDR2 FQGNSA. The CDR3 is 11 residues long. DNA for the CDR3: TGTGCCAGCAGCTTTACCGGGGGTGTGTACTTC. Translating it yields CASSFTGGVYF.

In its sample, this clone was seen once. V is TRBV4-1 and J is TRBJ2-3; D not certain. The CDR3 length is 14 residues. Trimming took 4 bases from V and 2 from J, leaving 10 bases between them. Germline values: CDR1 MGHRA, CDR2 YSYEKL. For the CDR3, the DNA is TGCGCCAGCAGCCCCCAACATAACACAGATACGCAGTATTTT. Translated, it gives CASSPQHNTDTQYF.

This clone was counted a single time. The chain links TRBV6-2 or TRBV6-3 to TRBJ1-1, with a weak D call TRBD1 (5 bases). The CDR3 is 13 residues long. V dropped 1 base and J dropped 8 bases, with 11 bases sitting between them. Germline V gene sequence: CDR1 MNHEY, CDR2 SVGEGT. For the CDR3, the DNA is TGTGCCAGCAGTTACTGGGGCAGCATGGAAGCTTTCTTT. Residues: CASSYWGSMEAFF.

CDR3 bases: TGTGCCAGCAGGGAGTCCTCTTGGGGGGAGCTGTTTTTT. Amino acids: CASRESSWGELFF. The chain uses TRBV7-3 and TRBJ2-2; unclear D gene. The V and J ends lost 6 bases and 8 bases respectively, with 13 bases between them. This CDR3 contains 13 residues. CDR1 SGHTA and CDR2 FQGTGA come from the germline V gene.

This clone was counted only a few times. The chain couples TRBV5-1 to TRBJ2-7; 9 bases fit TRBD2. Trimming cost V 2 bases and J 5 bases; bases outside gene matches: 8. There are 15 residues in the CDR3. Germline assignment: CDR1 SGHRS and CDR2 YFSETQ. This CDR3 is CASSFGGLAGNEQYF. CDR3 DNA: TGCGCCAGCAGCTTCGGCGGTCTAGCGGGGAACGAGCAGTACTTC.

This chain joins TRBV24-1 and TRBJ2-7, with 9 bases fitting TRBD1. The CDR3 covers 13 residues. In germline, CDR1 is KGHDR, CDR2 SFDVKD. The V segment lost 7 bases and the J segment 4 bases; nucleotides outside the gene matches: 4. CDR3 sequence (DNA): TGTGCCACCAGCCTACAGGGGGCTTACGAGCAGTACTTC. It codes for CATSLQGAYEQYF.

The V call is TRBV5-1, the J call TRBJ2-7; D is unclear. V lost 5 bases to trimming and J lost 2 bases, with 8 bases between them. The CDR3 covers 12 residues. Germline V gene sequence: CDR1 SGHRS, CDR2 YFSETQ. The DNA of the CDR3 is TGCGCCAGCAGTGCGGAGACCTACGAGCAGTACTTC. Amino acid sequence: CASSAETYEQYF.

The CDR3 DNA reads as TGTGCCTGGACCCTCAGCGGCTACGAGCAGTACTTC. This sequence encodes CAWTLSGYEQYF. The chain combines TRBV30 with TRBJ2-7; perhaps TRBD2 as D (5 bases). This CDR3 comprises 12 residues. V dropped 4 bases and J dropped 3 bases, with 10 bases sitting between them. The germline V gene encodes CDR1 GTSNPN and CDR2 SVGIG (reference sequence).

This clone was observed once. This may come from a read error, since a much larger clone is one base off. The gene calls are TRBV3-1 (or the pseudogene TRBV3-2) and TRBJ2-1; no definite D call. Trimming removed 4 bases at V and 4 bases at J, with 2 bases between. The CDR3 runs 11 residues. Germline CDR1 reads LGHDT; CDR2 reads YNNKEL (reference sequence). The DNA of the CDR3 is TGTGCCAGCAGCCTATACAATGAGCAGTTCTTC. Protein: CASSLYNEQFF.

CDR3 protein: CASSQAAGGRDEQFF. The CDR3 DNA is TGCGCCAGCAGCCAAGCAGCGGGAGGTAGAGATGAGCAGTTCTTC. The V gene is TRBV4-3, the J gene TRBJ2-1; 9 bases are a match to TRBD2. With V trimmed by 1 base and J by 8 bases, 6 bases remained unmatched. Per the germline V gene, CDR1 is LGHNA and CDR2 is YSLEER. The CDR3 has 15 residues.

The V call is TRBV6-2 or TRBV6-3, the J call TRBJ1-2, with 9 bases aligning to TRBD1. J was trimmed by 7 bases and V by 5 bases; bases with no gene match: 8. The CDR3 extends over 14 amino acids. The germline CDR1 and CDR2 sequences are MNHEY and SVGEGT. CDR3: CASSQDRDRAGYTF. In DNA form, the CDR3 reads TGTGCCAGCAGTCAAGACCGGGACAGGGCTGGCTACACCTTC.

The chain has TRBV24-1 and TRBJ2-1; D is ambiguous. The CDR3 length is 14 residues. The ends were cut back, 3 bases at V and 4 bases at J, with 9 bases in the middle. Germline V gives CDR1 KGHDR, CDR2 SFDVKD. The CDR3 nucleotides are TGTGCCACCAGTGATCCCGGTTCGTACAATGAGCAGTTCTTC. As protein: CATSDPGSYNEQFF.

The V call is TRBV21-1, the J call TRBJ2-4; the table names TRBD1, a call not compared with the DNA. TRBV21-1 is a known pseudogene. This CDR3 is 16 amino acids long. The CDR3 DNA reads as TGTGCCAGCAGCGACCGACAGGTTATAGCCAAAAACATTCAGTACTTC. It specifies CASSDRQVIAKNIQYF.

The chain has TRBV11-3 and TRBJ2-7, with 7 bases aligning to TRBD1. V gave up 0 bases and J gave up 5 bases; unmatched junction bases: 16. This CDR3 is built from 18 residues. CDR1 is SGHNT and CDR2 is YENEEA in the germline V gene. The CDR3 DNA follows: TGTGCCAGCAGCTTAGATTCAGCCTCGCCCCCACAGGGGCACGAGCAGTACTTC. The encoded protein is CASSLDSASPPQGHEQYF.

The V and J genes are TRBV13 and TRBJ2-3; 7 bases align to TRBD2. The CDR3 is made up of 16 amino acids. Germline lookup yields CDR1 PRHDT and CDR2 FYEKMQ (reference sequence). With V trimmed by 4 bases and J by 1 base, 8 bases remained unmatched. CDR3 loop: CASSSRLADRTDTQYF. CDR3 nucleotide sequence: TGTGCCAGCAGCTCGAGGCTAGCGGACCGCACAGATACGCAGTATTTT.

This clone was recorded a few times. The chain uses TRBV7-2 and TRBJ1-3, with D uncertain. Germline lookup yields CDR1 SGHTA and CDR2 FQGNSA. V shed 1 base and J shed 4 bases, with 8 bases lying between them. The CDR3 loop spans 14 amino acids. CDR3 DNA: TGTGCCAGCAGCTTAGGGGTGGGGGGAAACACCATATATTTT. It specifies CASSLGVGGNTIYF.

This clone was detected only a few times. The junction and the germline gene differ at one end; a read error may be behind it. This chain links TRBV6-6 with TRBJ1-1; D unresolved. The CDR3 runs to 15 residues. Germline V gene data show CDR1 as MNHNY and CDR2 as SVGAGI (reference sequence). DNA of the CDR3: TGTGCCAGCAGTAACTCGGGCGGCGAGAACACTGAAGCTTTCTTT. This encodes CASSNSGGENTEAFF.

The chain combines TRBV5-6 with TRBJ2-7; 10 positions match TRBD2. The CDR3 covers 17 residues. The V and J ends lost 3 bases and 3 bases, in that order; junction bases with no gene match: 12. Germline V gives CDR1 SGHDT, CDR2 YYEEEE. The CDR3 DNA reads as TGTGCCAGCAGCTCTAAACGGACTAGCGGAAACTACTACGAGCAGTACTTC. It specifies CASSSKRTSGNYYEQYF. Full variable domain (missing parts from reference TRBV5-6 and TRBJ2-7): DAGVTQSPTHLIKTRGQQVTLRCSPKSGHDTVSWYQQALGQGPQFIFQYYEEEERQRGNFPDRFSGHQFPNYSSELNVNALLLGDSALYLCASSSKRTSGNYYEQYFGPGTRLTVT.

This clone was seen more than once but under ten times. The chain couples TRBV7-2 to TRBJ2-3; 7 bases line up with TRBD2. Germline V gives CDR1 SGHTA, CDR2 FQGNSA. This CDR3 comprises 14 residues. V lost 3 bases to trimming and J lost 3 bases; unmatched junction nucleotides: 3. The DNA of the CDR3 is TGTGCCAGCAGCTTGGGAGGGAAGACAGATACGCAGTATTTT. Protein sequence: CASSLGGKTDTQYF. Supplemented by reference TRBV7-2 and TRBJ2-3, the full variable domain reads GAGVSQSPSNKVTEKGKDVELRCDPISGHTALYWYRQSLGQGLEFLIYFQGNSAPDKSGLPSDRFSAERTGGSVSTLTIQRTQQEDSAVYLCASSLGGKTDTQYFGPGTRLTVL.

This clone was seen a few times. The rearrangement uses TRBV11-1 and TRBJ2-7; D ambiguous. Trimming cost V 1 base and J 0 bases, with 1 base left between them. This CDR3 has 12 residues. Germline V CDR1 and CDR2: SGHAT, FQDESV (reference sequence). CDR3 coding DNA: TGTGCCAGCAGCTTAGTCTCCTACGAGCAGTACTTC. Protein product: CASSLVSYEQYF.

The J gene is TRBJ2-1, the V gene TRBV24-1, with TRBD1 matching over 11 bases. There are 15 residues in the CDR3. Trimming took 4 bases from V and 8 from J; bases not matched to a gene: 6. Germline V gene sequence: CDR1 KGHDR, CDR2 SFDVKD. The CDR3 DNA is TGTGCCACCAGTGACGGGGACAGGGGGTTGTATGAGCAGTTCTTC. This gives the protein CATSDGDRGLYEQFF.